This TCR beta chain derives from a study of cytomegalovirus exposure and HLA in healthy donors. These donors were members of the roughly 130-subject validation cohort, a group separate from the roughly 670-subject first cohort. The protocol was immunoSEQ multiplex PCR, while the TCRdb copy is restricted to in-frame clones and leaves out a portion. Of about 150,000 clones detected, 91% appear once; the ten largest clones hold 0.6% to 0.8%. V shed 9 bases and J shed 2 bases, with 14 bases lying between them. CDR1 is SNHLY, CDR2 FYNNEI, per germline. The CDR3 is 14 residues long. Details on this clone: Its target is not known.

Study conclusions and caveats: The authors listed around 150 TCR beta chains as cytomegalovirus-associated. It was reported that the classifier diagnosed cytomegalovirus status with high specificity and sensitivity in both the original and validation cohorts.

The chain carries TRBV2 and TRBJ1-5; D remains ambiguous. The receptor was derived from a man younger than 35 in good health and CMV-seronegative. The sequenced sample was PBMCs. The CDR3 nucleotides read TGTGCCAGTCAAACGGTGTCGGGCAATCAGCCCCAGCATTTT. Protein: CASQTVSGNQPQHF. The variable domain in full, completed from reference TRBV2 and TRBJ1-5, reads EPEVTQTPSHQVTQMGQEVILRCVPISNHLYFYWYRQILGQKVEFLVSFYNNEISEKSEIFDDQFSVERPDGSNFTLKIRSTKLEDSAMYFCASQTVSGNQPQHFGDGTRLSIL.